This passage covers 14 T cell receptor beta chains from one sample sequenced in a study of blood T cell repertoires in COVID-19 (dated by TCRdb to about 2020). The method behind the library was the immunoSEQ multiplex PCR assay. What TCRdb holds here is the immuneACCESS table cut down to in-frame rearrangements. Part of the clones is not present; checked against another copy, under half of the missing clones reflect an unresolved V gene, and the others are unexplained. This sample gives 350,000 to 550,000 clones in total; about 89% of them show up just once. Of the sample, about 4.5% is held by the ten largest clones. The sample was peripheral blood. The receptors were gathered from a woman aged 25 to 39 with acute or convalescent COVID-19.

A single count supports this clone. This sequence joins TRBV7-2 and TRBJ1-4; D possibly corresponds to TRBD1 (6 bases). Germline V CDR1 and CDR2: SGHTA, FQGNSA. V was clipped by 7 bases and J by 6 bases, with 18 bases between them. CDR3 length: 15 amino acids. In DNA, the CDR3 is TGTGCCAGCAACAACGGACAGAGTTTTGATGAAAAACTGTTTTTT. It specifies CASNNGQSFDEKLFF.

The V call is TRBV12-5, the J call TRBJ2-3, with TRBD1 identical over 10 bases. V shed 5 bases, J shed 6 bases, and the junction held 5 bases outside the gene matches. From germline, CDR1 is LGHNT and CDR2 FRNRAP. CDR3 length: 14 residues. Here the CDR3 DNA reads TGTGCTAGTGGTCCTGGGACAGGGGAGGATACGCAGTATTTT. Its translation: CASGPGTGEDTQYF. The whole variable domain, remainder taken from reference TRBV12-5 and TRBJ2-3, is DARVTQTPRHKVTEMGQEVTMRCQPILGHNTVFWYRQTMMQGLELLAYFRNRAPLDDSGMPKDRFSAEMPDATLATLKIQPSEPRDSAVYFCASGPGTGEDTQYFGPGTRLTVL.

V gene TRBV11-2 combines with J gene TRBJ2-3, with 8 positions matching TRBD1. The germline gives CDR1 SGHAT, CDR2 FQNNGV. V dropped 5 bases and J dropped 0; count of bases not matched to a gene: 7. The CDR3 totals 16 residues. The CDR3 spells CASSKTGGSSTDTQYF. CDR3 coding DNA: TGTGCCAGCAGCAAAACAGGGGGTTCGAGCACAGATACGCAGTATTTT.

The chain recombines TRBV30 with TRBJ1-4; no clear D. The CDR3 has 14 amino acids. V gave up 0 bases and J gave up 8 bases, with 13 bases separating them. The germline V gene encodes CDR1 GTSNPN and CDR2 SVGIG (reference sequence). CDR3 nucleotides: TGTGCCTGGAGTGTACATGGTATCGAAGAAAAACTGTTTTTT. Amino acid sequence: CAWSVHGIEEKLFF. The full variable domain, its missing parts supplied by reference TRBV30 and TRBJ1-4, is SQTIHQWPATLVQPVGSPLSLECTVEGTSNPNLYWYRQAAGRGLQLLFYSVGIGQISSEVPQNLSASRPQDRQFILSSKKLLLSDSGFYLCAWSVHGIEEKLFFGSGTQLSVL.

V and J are TRBV6-5 and TRBJ2-1, with D perhaps matching TRBD2 (5 bases). The germline gives CDR1 MNHEY, CDR2 SVGAGI. CDR3 length: 13 residues. Between the trimmed V and J ends, which lost 7 bases and 3 bases, there was a span of 10 bases. This CDR3 is CASIAGRYNEQFF. DNA of the CDR3: TGTGCCAGCATCGCGGGCCGCTACAATGAGCAGTTCTTC.

This clone was picked up one time. The J gene is TRBJ2-3, the V gene TRBV4-1; D call uncertain. Germline values: CDR1 MGHRA, CDR2 YSYEKL. This CDR3 has 15 amino acids. V lost 1 base and J 2 bases, leaving 10 bases between the germline ends. CDR3 nucleotides: TGCGCCAGCAGCCAAGGCGGTTGGAACACAGATACGCAGTATTTT. Amino acid sequence: CASSQGGWNTDTQYF.

The chain joins TRBV24-1 to TRBJ2-1; weak D call: TRBD1 (5 bases). The germline V and J ends were trimmed by 4 bases and 11 bases, with 8 bases remaining between them. The CDR3 sequence is 11 residues long. CDR1 and CDR2 from the germline V gene are KGHDR and SFDVKD. The CDR3 DNA is TGTGCCACCAGTGAAAGGACACAGCAGTTCTTC. The encoded protein is CATSERTQQFF.

This clone was found once. The chain couples TRBV11-2 to TRBJ2-3; perhaps TRBD1 as D (6 bases). CDR1 is SGHAT and CDR2 is FQNNGV in the germline V gene. The CDR3 loop spans 18 amino acids. Between the trimmed V and J ends, which lost 5 bases and 1 base, there was a span of 22 bases. Here the CDR3 reads CASSQGYAVNLGTDTQYF. The CDR3 DNA sequence: TGTGCCAGCAGCCAGGGGTACGCCGTCAATTTAGGCACAGATACGCAGTATTTT. Full variable domain (remainder filled in from reference TRBV11-2 and TRBJ2-3): EAGVAQSPRYKIIEKRQSVAFWCNPISGHATLYWYQQILGQGPKLLIQFQNNGVVDDSQLPKDRFSAERLKGVDSTLKIQPAKLEDSAVYLCASSQGYAVNLGTDTQYFGPGTRLTVL.

This chain joins TRBV9 and TRBJ1-1; D is unclear. With 0 bases removed from V and 1 base from J, the gap between germline ends came to 7 bases. The CDR3 consists of 14 residues. Germline V gene lookup returns CDR1 SGDLS and CDR2 YYNGEE. The CDR3 protein is CASSVASGNTEAFF. Here the CDR3 DNA reads TGTGCCAGCAGCGTAGCCTCGGGGAACACTGAAGCTTTCTTT.

Concerning this clone: The same CDR3 also results from other DNA sequences found in this sample. J is TRBJ1-2 and V is TRBV5-1; 9 nucleotides line up with TRBD1. This CDR3 contains 15 residues. From germline, CDR1 is SGHRS and CDR2 YFSETQ. V lost 0 bases to trimming and J lost 4 bases; unmatched junction nucleotides: 4. CDR3: CASSLGDRATYGYTF. The CDR3 bases are TGCGCCAGCAGCTTGGGGGACAGGGCCACCTATGGCTACACCTTC. The whole variable domain, filled in from reference TRBV5-1 and TRBJ1-2, reads KAGVTQTPRYLIKTRGQQVTLSCSPISGHRSVSWYQQTPGQGLQFLFEYFSETQRNKGNFPGRFSGRQFSNSRSEMNVSTLELGDSALYLCASSLGDRATYGYTFGSGTRLTVV.

The J gene is TRBJ1-5, the V gene TRBV7-2; TRBD1 matches 11 bases. Germline assignment: CDR1 SGHTA and CDR2 FQGNSA. Trimming removed 1 base from V and 5 bases from J; junction bases left unmatched: 4. CDR3 length: 16 residues. The CDR3: CASSLGWDRGDQPQHF. In DNA form, the CDR3 reads TGTGCCAGCAGCTTAGGATGGGACAGGGGGGATCAGCCCCAGCATTTT.

Regarding this clone: Other DNA sequences in this specimen translate into the identical CDR3. The chain has TRBV3-1 (or the pseudogene TRBV3-2) and TRBJ2-5, with TRBD2 matching over 7 bases. J was trimmed by 4 bases and V by 5 bases; bases with no gene match: 4. This CDR3 region has 13 residues. CDR1 is LGHDT and CDR2 is YNNKEL in the germline V gene (reference sequence). DNA for the CDR3: TGTGCCAGCAGCAACAGCGGGGTAGAGACCCAGTACTTC. It is translated as CASSNSGVETQYF.

The chain is built from TRBV4-2 and TRBJ2-2, with TRBD2 matching 10 bases. This CDR3 has 17 amino acids. V lost 3 bases and J lost 5; bases outside the gene matches: 9. Germline V CDR1 and CDR2: LGHNA, YNFKEQ. The CDR3 loop is CASSHDGGLAWTGELFF. The CDR3 DNA reads TGTGCCAGCAGCCACGATGGGGGACTAGCGTGGACCGGGGAGCTGTTTTTT.

V and J are TRBV19 and TRBJ1-3; D perhaps matches TRBD1 (5 bases). Germline CDR1 and CDR2: LNHDA and SQIVND (reference sequence). This CDR3 contains 13 residues. Trimming took 8 bases from V and 0 from J, leaving 8 bases between them. The CDR3 DNA reads as TGTGCCAGTTGGACACGCTCTGGAAACACCATATATTTT. Translation gives CASWTRSGNTIYF.